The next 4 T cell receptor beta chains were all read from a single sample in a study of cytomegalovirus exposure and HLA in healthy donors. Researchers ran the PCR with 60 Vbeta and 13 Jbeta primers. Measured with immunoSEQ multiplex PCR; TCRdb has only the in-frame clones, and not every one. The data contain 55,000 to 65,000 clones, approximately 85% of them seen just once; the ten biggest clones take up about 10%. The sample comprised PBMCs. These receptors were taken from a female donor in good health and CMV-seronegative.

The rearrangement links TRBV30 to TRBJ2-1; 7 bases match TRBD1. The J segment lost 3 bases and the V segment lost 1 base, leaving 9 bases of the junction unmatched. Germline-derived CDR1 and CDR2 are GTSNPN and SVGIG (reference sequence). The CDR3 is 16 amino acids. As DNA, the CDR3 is TGTGCCTGGAGTGCCGCCGACAGGGTTGACTACAATGAGCAGTTCTTC. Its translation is CAWSAADRVDYNEQFF.

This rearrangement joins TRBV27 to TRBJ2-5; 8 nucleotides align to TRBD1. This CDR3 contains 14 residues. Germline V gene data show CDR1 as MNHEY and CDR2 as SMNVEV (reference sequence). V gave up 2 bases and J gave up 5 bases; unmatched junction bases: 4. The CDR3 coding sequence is TGTGCCAGCAGTTTAGGGACAGGCCCCGAGACCCAGTACTTC. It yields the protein CASSLGTGPETQYF.

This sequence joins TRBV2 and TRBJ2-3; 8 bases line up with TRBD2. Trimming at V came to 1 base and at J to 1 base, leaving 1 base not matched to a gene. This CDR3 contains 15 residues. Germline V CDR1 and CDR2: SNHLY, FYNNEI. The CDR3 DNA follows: TGTGCCAGCAGTGAAGGGCGGGGGGGCACAGATACGCAGTATTTT. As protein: CASSEGRGGTDTQYF.

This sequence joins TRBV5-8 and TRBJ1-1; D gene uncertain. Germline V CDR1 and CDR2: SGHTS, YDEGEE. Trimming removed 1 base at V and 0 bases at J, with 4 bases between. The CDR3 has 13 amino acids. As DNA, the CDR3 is TGTGCCAGCAGCTTGAGAGTGAACACTGAAGCTTTCTTT. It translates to CASSLRVNTEAFF.